These 14 T cell receptor beta chains were sequenced from one sample in a study of radiotherapy plus CTLA-4 blockade in lung cancer. Repertoires were generated with immunoSEQ multiplex PCR, while TCRdb's copy carries only in-frame clones and drops some. The sample includes more than 90,000 clones, almost 90% of them seen just once. The sequencing used peripheral blood, collected from a patient treated with radiotherapy plus ipilimumab. The receptors shown here come from a human donor with non-small cell lung cancer that progressed on radiotherapy plus ipilimumab.

In its sample, this clone was seen once. The CDR3 DNA follows: TGTGCCAGCAGCCCAGTGGGAGACAGGGCCTACAATGAGCAGTTCTTC. This sequence encodes CASSPVGDRAYNEQFF. The chain combines TRBV7-9 with TRBJ2-1; 7 bases are a match to TRBD1. The CDR3 runs to 16 residues. With 5 bases clipped from V and 2 bases from J, the junction kept 9 bases outside the gene matches. Germline values: CDR1 SEHNR, CDR2 FQNEAQ (reference sequence).

The chain uses TRBV7-8 and TRBJ1-1, with D possibly matching TRBD1 (5 bases). The germline V gene has CDR1 SGHVS and CDR2 FQNEAQ. This CDR3 spans 12 amino acids. V was shortened by 1 base and J by 11 bases, with 11 bases between the two germline ends. The CDR3 DNA follows: TGTGCCAGCAGCTTAGTAGCAGGGACGGCTTTCTTT. Amino acid sequence: CASSLVAGTAFF.

The V and J genes are TRBV5-1 and TRBJ1-2; D remains ambiguous. Germline V gene lookup returns CDR1 SGHRS and CDR2 YFSETQ. The CDR3 has 13 residues. With 0 bases removed from V and 1 base from J, the gap between germline ends came to 4 bases. The CDR3 loop reads CASSLDSNYGYTF. The CDR3 bases are TGCGCCAGCAGCTTGGACAGTAACTATGGCTACACCTTC. Complete variable domain (other parts from reference TRBV5-1 and TRBJ1-2): KAGVTQTPRYLIKTRGQQVTLSCSPISGHRSVSWYQQTPGQGLQFLFEYFSETQRNKGNFPGRFSGRQFSNSRSEMNVSTLELGDSALYLCASSLDSNYGYTFGSGTRLTVV.

The chain is built from TRBV2 and TRBJ2-3; D perhaps matches TRBD1 (6 bases). The CDR3 is 13 amino acids. From germline, CDR1 is SNHLY and CDR2 FYNNEI. The V end was cut by 10 bases, the J end by 12 bases, with 23 bases between. The CDR3 spells CATHEGGPRSQYF. CDR3 DNA: TGTGCCACCCATGAAGGGGGTCCACGGTCCCAGTATTTT.

The chain has TRBV27 and TRBJ2-2, with 14 bases fitting TRBD2. The CDR3 sequence is 18 residues long. V trimming: 2 bases; J trimming: 5 bases; junction bases outside the gene matches: 7. Germline values: CDR1 MNHEY, CDR2 SMNVEV (reference sequence). The CDR3 spells CASSLLGTSGSLTGELFF. CDR3 DNA: TGTGCCAGCAGTTTACTCGGGACTAGCGGGAGTCTTACCGGGGAGCTGTTTTTT.

To note about this clone: The sample holds other DNA sequences that translate to the same CDR3. This chain joins TRBV9 and TRBJ2-2; 8 positions match TRBD2. The junction had 3 bases not matched to a gene; V was cut back by 4 bases and J by 1 base. The germline V gene has CDR1 SGDLS and CDR2 YYNGEE. The CDR3 sequence is 15 residues long. This chain's CDR3 is CASSPSGRNTGELFF. The CDR3 DNA sequence: TGTGCCAGCAGCCCCAGCGGGAGGAACACCGGGGAGCTGTTTTTT.

V is TRBV6-6 and J is TRBJ2-7; 10 bases map to TRBD2. Looked up from germline, CDR1 is MNHNY and CDR2 is SVGAGI (reference sequence). The CDR3 totals 15 residues. V shed 2 bases, J shed 3 bases, and the junction held 4 bases outside the gene matches. The CDR3 sequence is CASSYGLAGDYEQYF. The CDR3 DNA sequence: TGTGCCAGCAGTTACGGGCTAGCGGGGGACTACGAGCAGTACTTC.

The rearrangement links TRBV5-1 to TRBJ1-5, with a weak D call TRBD1 (5 bases). The CDR3 consists of 15 residues. Trimming removed 4 bases from V and 3 bases from J, with 14 bases in between. The germline CDR1 and CDR2 sequences are SGHRS and YFSETQ. The CDR3 reads CASSPQAGINQPQHF. CDR3 coding DNA: TGCGCCAGCAGCCCACAGGCGGGAATCAATCAGCCCCAGCATTTT.

The chain carries TRBV11-2 and TRBJ2-1; 8 bases are a match to TRBD2. Per the germline V gene, CDR1 is SGHAT and CDR2 is FQNNGV. This CDR3 is 15 amino acids long. Trimming cost V 2 bases and J 5 bases; bases outside gene matches: 5. The CDR3, as DNA: TGTGCCAGCAGCTTATTACTAGCGGCCCACAATGAGCAGTTCTTC. Translating it yields CASSLLLAAHNEQFF.

The chain has TRBV5-1 and TRBJ2-3; tentatively, D is TRBD2 (5 bases). Trimming removed 3 bases from V and 4 bases from J, with 18 bases in between. Germline V gene data show CDR1 as SGHRS and CDR2 as YFSETQ. The CDR3 totals 16 residues. CDR3 region: CASSSNRAGHADTQYF. CDR3 in DNA: TGCGCCAGCAGCTCCAATCGGGCGGGCCACGCAGATACGCAGTATTTT.

CDR3 protein: CASSPGSTDTQYF. Written as DNA, the CDR3 is TGTGCCAGCAGTCCCGGGAGCACAGATACGCAGTATTTT. This chain uses TRBV25-1 with TRBJ2-3; D remains ambiguous. V gave up 5 bases and J gave up 0 bases, with 6 bases separating them. Germline CDR1 and CDR2: MGHDK and SYGVNS. The length of the CDR3 is 13 residues.

The chain is built from TRBV19 and TRBJ1-2; 8 bases match TRBD1. Germline CDR1 LNHDA, CDR2 SQIVND (reference sequence). This CDR3 spans 13 amino acids. Trimming removed 5 bases from V and 4 bases from J; junction bases left unmatched: 3. This CDR3 is CASSAGTGYGYTF. Here the CDR3 DNA reads TGTGCCAGTAGTGCCGGGACAGGCTATGGCTACACCTTC.

The gene calls are TRBV12-5 and TRBJ2-3; D call uncertain. V gave up 5 bases and J gave up 4 bases, with 16 bases separating them. CDR1 and CDR2 (germline): LGHNT, FRNRAP. This CDR3 is 15 amino acids long. The CDR3 DNA follows: TGTGCTAGTGGTCTCGACGGTAAAGGAGCAGATACGCAGTATTTT. Translated, it gives CASGLDGKGADTQYF.

This chain uses TRBV18 with TRBJ2-7; D unclear. Germline V lookup: CDR1 KGHSH, CDR2 LQKENI. CDR3 length equals 14 residues. Trimming took 0 bases from V and 5 from J, leaving 11 bases between them. The CDR3 reads CASSPPSRSNEQYF. Written as DNA, the CDR3 is TGTGCCAGCTCACCACCTTCCAGGTCGAACGAGCAGTACTTC.